These 29 T cell receptor beta chains originate from one sample sequenced in a study of beta chain features in type 1 diabetes. The sequenced template was cDNA made from the entire isolated RNA. TCRdb's table, derived via immunoSEQ multiplex PCR, lists solely in-frame clones and lacks some. The profile shows around 350,000 clones, around 13% of them singletons. The sample taken for sequencing was naive CD4+ T cells from blood. The origin of the receptors is a man younger than 30 in good health.

V is TRBV6-6 and J is TRBJ2-7, with 12 bases that match TRBD2. CDR3 size: 16 residues. Germline assignment: CDR1 MNHNY and CDR2 SVGAGI (reference sequence). The trim removed 8 bases at V and 0 bases at J, leaving 8 bases unmatched. CDR3 sequence: CASCSGLAGISYEQYF. The DNA for the CDR3 is TGTGCCAGCTGTTCCGGACTAGCGGGAATCTCCTACGAGCAGTACTTC.

V usage is TRBV11-3 and J usage is TRBJ1-1; D remains ambiguous. The CDR3 length is 13 residues. V lost 3 bases and J lost 1, with 6 bases in between. Germline values: CDR1 SGHNT, CDR2 YENEEA. In nucleotides, the CDR3 is TGTGCCAGCAGCTTCGGGAGGAACACTGAAGCTTTCTTT. Translation gives CASSFGRNTEAFF.

This clone was counted only a few times. V and J are TRBV7-2 and TRBJ2-5, with D maybe TRBD1 (5 bases). Germline CDR1 and CDR2: SGHTA and FQGNSA. This CDR3 has 12 residues. With 2 bases removed from V and 5 bases from J, the gap between germline ends came to 6 bases. The CDR3 region has the DNA TGTGCCAGCAGCTTATACAGGGAGACCCAGTACTTC. This encodes CASSLYRETQYF.

The V call is TRBV9, the J call TRBJ2-3, with unresolved D. Per the germline V gene, CDR1 is SGDLS and CDR2 is YYNGEE. Deletions cut 2 bases from V and 5 bases from J, with 3 bases between. The CDR3 is made up of 11 amino acids. The CDR3 loop is CASSVGDTQYF. The CDR3 DNA reads as TGTGCCAGCAGCGTCGGAGATACGCAGTATTTT.

The sample holds a few counts of this clone. This chain joins TRBV11-3 and TRBJ2-5; TRBD1 matches at 10 bases. Germline V CDR1 and CDR2: SGHNT, YENEEA. V dropped 4 bases and J dropped 4; count of bases not matched to a gene: 9. This CDR3 comprises 16 residues. The DNA of the CDR3 is TGTGCCAGCAGCTCCACGACAGGGGGCAGTTTAGAGACCCAGTACTTC. It codes for CASSSTTGGSLETQYF.

V and J are TRBV27 and TRBJ1-4; perhaps TRBD1 as D (5 bases). This CDR3 region has 14 residues. Germline V gene data show CDR1 as MNHEY and CDR2 as SMNVEV (reference sequence). Trimming shortened V by 5 bases and J by 5 bases, and 12 bases separated the two germline ends. CDR3: CASSPRQPNEKLFF. CDR3 DNA sequence: TGTGCCAGCAGTCCAAGACAGCCGAATGAAAAACTGTTTTTT.

This clone was recorded a few times. The germline gene is not matched at one end of the junction; a read error may be the cause. This chain links TRBV7-9 with TRBJ1-1, with D possibly matching TRBD1 (6 bases). CDR1 is SEHNR, CDR2 FQNEAQ, per germline (reference sequence). The CDR3 covers 14 residues. CDR3 coding DNA: TGTGCCAGCAGACCATTCCCCCGGGACACCGAACTAAAATTT. Translating it yields CASRPFPRDTELKF.

The V gene is TRBV18, the J gene TRBJ1-5, with D perhaps TRBD1 (5 bases). Germline V gives CDR1 KGHSH, CDR2 LQKENI. There are 14 residues in the CDR3. V dropped 1 base and J dropped 5 bases, with 9 bases sitting between them. The CDR3 coding sequence is TGTGCCAGCTCACCACGCACGGGGGATCAGCCCCAGCATTTT. Translating gives CASSPRTGDQPQHF.

CDR3 sequence: CASSYSGSGSLEEQYF. CDR3 in DNA: TGTGCCAGCAGTTACTCGGGGAGCGGGAGTCTGGAGGAGCAGTACTTC. The J gene is TRBJ2-7, the V gene TRBV6-6; 8 positions match TRBD2. Germline trimming cut 0 bases from V and 7 bases from J; bases unmatched to any gene: 11. CDR1 is MNHNY and CDR2 is SVGAGI in the germline V gene (reference sequence). The CDR3 length is 16 residues.

The chain joins TRBV4-1 to TRBJ2-3; 13 positions agree with TRBD2. Germline V CDR1 and CDR2: MGHRA, YSYEKL. This CDR3 has 15 residues. With 1 base clipped from V and 5 bases from J, the junction kept 0 bases outside the gene matches. The CDR3 loop reads CASSQGLAGGDTQYF. CDR3 DNA: TGCGCCAGCAGCCAAGGACTAGCGGGGGGAGATACGCAGTATTTT.

The chain joins TRBV27 to TRBJ2-3, with TRBD2 matching 13 bases. This CDR3 region has 15 residues. The V and J ends lost 3 bases and 4 bases, in that order; junction bases with no gene match: 1. The germline CDR1 and CDR2 sequences are MNHEY and SMNVEV (reference sequence). DNA of the CDR3: TGTGCCAGCAGTTTCGGACTAGCGGGAGCAGATACGCAGTATTTT. Protein sequence: CASSFGLAGADTQYF.

The CDR3 region has the DNA TGTGCCAGCAGCCCGTCCTACGAGCAGTACTTC. Residues: CASSPSYEQYF. This chain connects TRBV7-2 to TRBJ2-7; D unclear. Per germline, CDR1 SGHTA and CDR2 FQGNSA. V was pared by 5 bases and J by 1 base, with 3 bases between. The CDR3 extends over 11 amino acids.

The genes are TRBV2 and TRBJ2-3; D might be TRBD1 (5 bases). This CDR3 contains 14 residues. The germline V gene encodes CDR1 SNHLY and CDR2 FYNNEI. The V end was cut by 6 bases, the J end by 0 bases, with 10 bases between. The CDR3, as DNA: TGTGCCAGCAGCCGCAGGGATAGCACAGATACGCAGTATTTT. Amino acid sequence: CASSRRDSTDTQYF.

This clone has more than one count but fewer than ten. The V and J genes are TRBV5-4 and TRBJ2-3; 12 bases fit TRBD2. CDR1 and CDR2 from the germline V gene are SGHNT and YYREEE (reference sequence). CDR3 size: 17 residues. After removal of 0 bases from V and 2 bases from J, the junction contained 4 bases not matched to a gene. The CDR3, as DNA: TGTGCCAGCAGCTTGGCTCTAGCGGGGGGGGTCACAGATACGCAGTATTTT. It specifies CASSLALAGGVTDTQYF.

V usage is TRBV6-1 and J usage is TRBJ1-4; D not resolved. V was clipped by 4 bases and J by 3 bases, with 12 bases between them. CDR3 size: 15 residues. Germline lookup yields CDR1 MNHNS and CDR2 SASEGT. The CDR3 loop is CASSGSLSANEKLFF. The DNA of the CDR3 is TGTGCCAGCAGTGGGTCCCTGTCGGCTAATGAAAAACTGTTTTTT.

This chain joins TRBV25-1 and TRBJ1-2; the D gene is possibly TRBD1 (5 bases). From germline, CDR1 is MGHDK and CDR2 SYGVNS. The CDR3 sequence is 16 residues long. Trimming took off 4 bases at V and 0 bases at J, with 15 bases between the two ends. CDR3 sequence (DNA): TGTGCCAGCAGTGGATCTAGGGACTACACTAACTATGGCTACACCTTC. Protein: CASSGSRDYTNYGYTF.

This clone was seen a few times. The chain carries TRBV7-9 and TRBJ2-5; 10 bases line up with TRBD1. The CDR3 covers 15 residues. V shed 5 bases and J 5 bases; nucleotides not matched to a gene: 8. Germline V gene lookup returns CDR1 SEHNR and CDR2 FQNEAQ (reference sequence). The CDR3 nucleotides read TGTGCCAGCAGCATCAGACAGGGGGCTCCCGAGACCCAGTACTTC. This translates into CASSIRQGAPETQYF.

This clone was counted a few times. The chain links TRBV9 to TRBJ2-5; D possibly corresponds to TRBD1 (5 bases). This CDR3 region has 15 residues. Germline V gene sequence: CDR1 SGDLS, CDR2 YYNGEE. Trimming removed 2 bases at V and 5 bases at J, with 16 bases between. The CDR3 region is CASSVDSRVGETQYF. CDR3 DNA sequence: TGTGCCAGCAGCGTCGATAGCAGGGTCGGGGAGACCCAGTACTTC. Full variable domain (remainder filled in from reference TRBV9 and TRBJ2-5): DSGVTQTPKHLITATGQRVTLRCSPRSGDLSVYWYQQSLDQGLQFLIQYYNGEERAKGNILERFSAQQFPDLHSELNLSSLELGDSALYFCASSVDSRVGETQYFGPGTRLLVL.

The chain carries TRBV4-3 and TRBJ2-3; 9 bases map to TRBD2. CDR3 length: 16 amino acids. V dropped 0 bases and J dropped 4; count of bases not matched to a gene: 5. CDR1 and CDR2 from the germline V gene are LGHNA and YSLEER. CDR3 nucleotide sequence: TGCGCCAGCAGCCAAGACGGGGTAGCGGGAGCAGATACGCAGTATTTT. Translating it yields CASSQDGVAGADTQYF.

V gene TRBV2 combines with J gene TRBJ1-5, with D maybe TRBD1 (6 bases). Germline lookup yields CDR1 SNHLY and CDR2 FYNNEI. This CDR3 region has 15 residues. Trimming cost V 5 bases and J 5 bases, with 16 bases left between them. CDR3 loop: CASSPTGSRDQPQHF. CDR3 sequence (DNA): TGTGCCAGCAGTCCTACAGGGAGCCGGGATCAGCCCCAGCATTTT.

This chain joins TRBV7-2 and TRBJ1-1; 7 nucleotides agree with TRBD1. Per germline, CDR1 SGHTA and CDR2 FQGNSA. The CDR3 covers 15 residues. V dropped 5 bases and J dropped 4; count of bases not matched to a gene: 10. In nucleotides, the CDR3 is TGTGCCAGCAGCCGCTCCTTGGGACAGCTCACTGAAGCTTTCTTT. Translating gives CASSRSLGQLTEAFF.

J is TRBJ1-2 and V is TRBV14, with TRBD1 identical over 7 bases. Per the germline V gene, CDR1 is SGHDN and CDR2 is FVKESK. Losses at the gene ends were 4 bases for V and 8 bases for J; bases not matched to a gene: 7. This CDR3 spans 13 amino acids. CDR3 in amino acids: CASSLGQVLGYTF. CDR3 nucleotide sequence: TGTGCCAGCAGCCTAGGACAGGTTTTGGGCTACACCTTC.

This clone has just a few counts. The rearrangement joins TRBV11-2 to TRBJ2-7; 8 nucleotides line up with TRBD2. J was trimmed by 2 bases and V by 5 bases; bases with no gene match: 5. Germline CDR1 reads SGHAT; CDR2 reads FQNNGV. The CDR3 consists of 14 residues. The CDR3 protein is CASSLSGATYEQYF. CDR3 nucleotide sequence: TGTGCCAGCAGCCTTAGCGGGGCCACCTACGAGCAGTACTTC. Looking up the rest from reference TRBV11-2 and TRBJ2-7 gives the full variable domain: EAGVAQSPRYKIIEKRQSVAFWCNPISGHATLYWYQQILGQGPKLLIQFQNNGVVDDSQLPKDRFSAERLKGVDSTLKIQPAKLEDSAVYLCASSLSGATYEQYFGPGTRLTVT.

This sequence joins TRBV30 and TRBJ1-4; D might be TRBD1 (5 bases). Trimming removed 5 bases at V and 4 bases at J, with 11 bases between. The CDR3 is made up of 13 amino acids. Germline V gene data show CDR1 as GTSNPN and CDR2 as SVGIG (reference sequence). CDR3 sequence reads: CAWRTGRNEKLFF. In DNA, the CDR3 is TGTGCCTGGCGCACAGGCCGTAATGAAAAACTGTTTTTT.

The CDR3 region is CAIGVGQPTGELFF. For the CDR3, the DNA is TGTGCCATCGGGGTGGGACAGCCCACCGGGGAGCTGTTTTTT. The chain links TRBV10-3 to TRBJ2-2; 7 bases agree with TRBD1. The CDR3 consists of 14 residues. After removal of 8 bases from V and 4 bases from J, the junction contained 7 bases not matched to a gene. From germline, CDR1 is ENHRY and CDR2 SYGVKD.

This clone came up a few times. This chain joins TRBV4-2 and TRBJ2-7, with TRBD2 as a possible D gene (5 bases). The CDR3 is 17 residues long. V shed 4 bases and J shed 3 bases, with 22 bases lying between them. Germline V CDR1 and CDR2: LGHNA, YNFKEQ. The CDR3, as DNA: TGTGCCAGCAGCCCACCTGGCGGTGGACTTAACTACTACGAGCAGTACTTC. Its protein product is CASSPPGGGLNYYEQYF.

This chain uses TRBV27 with TRBJ1-4, with TRBD1 matching over 7 bases. The germline V gene encodes CDR1 MNHEY and CDR2 SMNVEV (reference sequence). CDR3 length equals 12 residues. Unmatched junction bases numbered 4, after V lost 8 bases and J lost 7 bases. CDR3 sequence reads: CASQGGGEKLFF. In DNA form, the CDR3 reads TGTGCCAGCCAAGGGGGCGGTGAAAAACTGTTTTTT.

This clone has a handful of counts. The chain links TRBV28 to TRBJ2-7; D is perhaps TRBD2 (5 bases). This CDR3 comprises 14 residues. Germline V gene lookup returns CDR1 MDHEN and CDR2 SYDVKM. Trimming removed 5 bases at V and 2 bases at J, with 13 bases between. The CDR3 DNA sequence: TGTGCCAGCAGTCTCCCGCGGAGGCCCTACGAGCAGTACTTC. The encoded protein is CASSLPRRPYEQYF.

In this sample, this clone turned up a few times. The V and J genes are TRBV5-6 and TRBJ1-1, with 7 bases fitting TRBD1. Trimming cost V 4 bases and J 4 bases; bases outside gene matches: 10. The CDR3 is 15 residues long. The germline CDR1 and CDR2 sequences are SGHDT and YYEEEE. The CDR3 sequence is CASSPQPGGFTEAFF. The CDR3 nucleotides are TGTGCCAGCAGCCCCCAACCAGGGGGGTTCACTGAAGCTTTCTTT. The full variable domain, in which reference TRBV5-6 and TRBJ1-1 provide the parts outside the CDR3, is DAGVTQSPTHLIKTRGQQVTLRCSPKSGHDTVSWYQQALGQGPQFIFQYYEEEERQRGNFPDRFSGHQFPNYSSELNVNALLLGDSALYLCASSPQPGGFTEAFFGQGTRLTVV.